The 26 T cell receptor beta chains reported below all come from one sample, sequenced in a study of read filtering for tumor transcriptome and immune sequencing. Molecular barcoded adaptors covering alpha/delta and beta/gamma chains were used on approximately 440 ng RNA. From the reads, TCRdb called clonotypes with MiXCR, one entry per CDR3 protein. This sample has fewer than 450 distinct CDR3 sequences, with 80% found just once. The source material was a population of CD138-negative cells sorted from bone marrow. The receptors derive from a donor aged 40 or older with multiple myeloma. This table probably holds off-target reads from a library built for another chain.

This clonotype was picked up one time. The V gene is TRBV12-3 or TRBV12-4, the J gene TRBJ1-1; a weak D match, TRBD1 (5 bases). The CDR3 spans 15 residues. V lost 6 bases to trimming and J lost 0 bases, with 14 bases between them. The CDR3 is CASSPRQIMNTEAFF. CDR3 bases: TGTGCCAGCAGCCCCCGACAGATAATGAACACTGAAGCTTTCTTT.

J is TRBJ2-1 and V is TRBV6-5, with unresolved D. V lost 6 bases and J lost 10, with 19 bases in between. Germline V gene data show CDR1 as MNHEY and CDR2 as SVGAGI. The CDR3 spans 14 residues. CDR3 bases: TGTGCCAGCAGCCAAAGGCCCCCACCAAGGGAGCAGTTCTTC. Encoded protein: CASSQRPPPREQFF.

Only a few counts were recorded for this clonotype. This chain connects TRBV29-1 to TRBJ2-1; D perhaps matches TRBD2 (5 bases). Germline V gene lookup returns CDR1 SQVTM and CDR2 ANQGSEA. The CDR3 is made up of 12 amino acids. Trimming removed 7 bases from V and 3 bases from J, with 10 bases in between. The CDR3 region has the DNA TGCAGCGCAAAGAGGGACTACAATGAGCAGTTCTTC. This translates into CSAKRDYNEQFF.

The rearrangement joins TRBV11-2 to TRBJ2-1; either TRBD1 or TRBD2 may supply D (5 bases each). The germline V gene has CDR1 SGHAT and CDR2 FQNNGV. Trimming took off 2 bases at V and 10 bases at J, with 15 bases between the two ends. The CDR3 loop spans 14 amino acids. The CDR3 loop reads CASSLLSGRDEQFF. CDR3 sequence (DNA): TGTGCCAGCAGCTTACTGTCGGGCCGGGACGAGCAGTTCTTC. Together with reference TRBV11-2 and TRBJ2-1, the CDR3 gives the full variable domain: EAGVAQSPRYKIIEKRQSVAFWCNPISGHATLYWYQQILGQGPKLLIQFQNNGVVDDSQLPKDRFSAERLKGVDSTLKIQPAKLEDSAVYLCASSLLSGRDEQFFGPGTRLTVL.

CDR3 coding DNA: TGCAGTGCTAGAGATCGGCAGATTTACAATGAGCAGTTCTTC. Encoded protein: CSARDRQIYNEQFF. The rearrangement links TRBV20-1 to TRBJ2-1; D gene unclear. V gave up 0 bases and J gave up 4 bases, with 10 bases separating them. The CDR3 consists of 14 residues. Germline lookup yields CDR1 DFQATT and CDR2 SNEGSKA (reference sequence).

V is TRBV13 and J is TRBJ2-1; 10 nucleotides agree with TRBD2. This CDR3 region has 15 residues. Germline CDR1 PRHDT, CDR2 FYEKMQ (reference sequence). Trimming cost V 4 bases and J 7 bases; bases outside gene matches: 7. CDR3 in amino acids: CASSWASGSENEQFF. As DNA, the CDR3 is TGTGCCAGCAGCTGGGCTAGCGGGAGCGAGAATGAGCAGTTCTTC.

The gene calls are TRBV20-1 and TRBJ1-1, with D possibly TRBD1 on 5 matching bases. CDR1 and CDR2 (germline): DFQATT, SNEGSKA (reference sequence). Between the trimmed V and J ends, which lost 3 bases and 3 bases, there was a span of 11 bases. CDR3 length: 13 amino acids. The CDR3 nucleotides are TGCAGTGCTAGTAAGGGGAGGGACACTGAAGCTTTCTTT. This encodes CSASKGRDTEAFF.

The chain is built from TRBV5-4 and TRBJ1-1; no clear D gene. The V gene's germline CDR1 is SGHNT and CDR2 YYREEE (reference sequence). Deletions cut 1 base from V and 2 bases from J, with 9 bases between. This CDR3 spans 14 amino acids. Written as DNA, the CDR3 is TGTGCCAGCAGCTTGTCCTCCCCAAACACTGAAGCTTTCTTT. It yields the protein CASSLSSPNTEAFF.

The rearrangement uses TRBV6-2 or TRBV6-3 and TRBJ2-7; D not certain. The CDR3 has 12 amino acids. V was clipped by 3 bases and J by 0 bases, with 3 bases between them. Germline assignment: CDR1 MNHEY and CDR2 SVGEGT. The CDR3 spells CASSYTSYEQYF. CDR3 sequence (DNA): TGTGCCAGCAGTTATACCTCCTACGAGCAGTACTTC.

The V call is TRBV4-2, the J call TRBJ2-1, with D possibly being TRBD2 (5 bases). Trimming cost V 4 bases and J 0 bases, with 22 bases left between them. The germline gives CDR1 LGHNA, CDR2 YNFKEQ. The CDR3 is 19 amino acids. The chain's CDR3 is CASSRYSSSQMSSYNEQFF. The DNA of the CDR3 is TGTGCCAGCAGCCGGTACTCTAGCTCCCAGATGAGCTCCTACAATGAGCAGTTCTTC.

As DNA, the CDR3 is TGTGCCAGCAGCCACCCTGGGGCAAACTATGGCTACACCTTC. Its translation is CASSHPGANYGYTF. This rearrangement joins TRBV7-2 to TRBJ1-2; tentatively, D is TRBD1 (5 bases). Trimming took 5 bases from V and 2 from J, leaving 12 bases between them. Germline values: CDR1 SGHTA, CDR2 FQGNSA. The CDR3 spans 14 residues.

J is TRBJ2-7 and V is TRBV29-1; 14 positions agree with TRBD2. J was trimmed by 6 bases and V by 6 bases; bases with no gene match: 4. CDR1 and CDR2 (germline): SQVTM, ANQGSEA. The CDR3 runs 13 residues. CDR3 region: CSVRTSGRFEQYF. DNA for the CDR3: TGCAGCGTGCGGACTAGCGGGAGGTTCGAGCAGTACTTC.

The rearrangement links TRBV10-3 to TRBJ2-7, with no clear D. V was trimmed by 0 bases and J by 1 base, leaving 4 bases between them. Looked up from germline, CDR1 is ENHRY and CDR2 is SYGVKD. This CDR3 has 13 residues. The CDR3 sequence is CAISESGSYEQYF. The CDR3 nucleotides are TGTGCCATCAGTGAGTCAGGTTCCTACGAGCAGTACTTC.

V gene TRBV4-1 combines with J gene TRBJ2-1, with D tentatively TRBD1 (5 bases). The CDR3 runs to 14 residues. Germline-derived CDR1 and CDR2 are MGHRA and YSYEKL. V lost 4 bases and J 3 bases, leaving 10 bases between the germline ends. The CDR3 coding sequence is TGCGCCAGCAGCCCCCAAGGGGACTACAATGAGCAGTTCTTC. Translation: CASSPQGDYNEQFF.

By share of the sample, this clonotype is hyperexpanded. The rearrangement uses TRBV2 and TRBJ2-5, with no clear D. The CDR3 loop spans 13 amino acids. V was trimmed by 4 bases and J by 0 bases, leaving 6 bases between them. Germline V gives CDR1 SNHLY, CDR2 FYNNEI. CDR3 amino acids: CASSVSYQETQYF. CDR3 DNA sequence: TGTGCCAGCAGTGTCAGTTACCAAGAGACCCAGTACTTC.

The gene calls are TRBV7-6 and TRBJ1-1; tentatively, D is TRBD1 (6 bases). Germline V gene data show CDR1 as SGHVS and CDR2 as FNYEAQ. Trimming took 6 bases from V and 6 from J, leaving 14 bases between them. The CDR3 sequence is 13 residues long. The CDR3 sequence: CASRRITGPEAFF. The DNA for the CDR3 is TGTGCCAGCAGACGAATAACAGGGCCTGAAGCTTTCTTT.

In DNA form, the CDR3 reads TGTGCCAGCAGTTTAGGCAGGGGGCCTACTGAAGCTTTCTTT. It translates to CASSLGRGPTEAFF. This chain links TRBV27 with TRBJ1-1, with 8 bases fitting TRBD1. The junction had 4 bases not matched to a gene; V was cut back by 2 bases and J by 5 bases. The CDR3 has 14 amino acids. Germline lookup yields CDR1 MNHEY and CDR2 SMNVEV (reference sequence).

The rearrangement uses TRBV7-2 and TRBJ2-3; the D call may be TRBD1 or TRBD2 (5 bases each). From germline, CDR1 is SGHTA and CDR2 FQGNSA. The CDR3 covers 14 residues. Trimming cost V 0 bases and J 6 bases, with 10 bases left between them. The CDR3 DNA follows: TGTGCCAGCAGCTTAGCGATCAGGGAGGATACGCAGTATTTT. Translation: CASSLAIREDTQYF.

This clonotype qualifies as hyperexpanded. The chain joins TRBV24-1 to TRBJ2-1; D call uncertain. Looked up from germline, CDR1 is KGHDR and CDR2 is SFDVKD. V was trimmed by 5 bases and J by 6 bases, leaving 7 bases between them. The CDR3 loop spans 12 amino acids. This CDR3 is CATSGWSNEQFF. The CDR3, as DNA: TGTGCCACCAGTGGATGGAGCAATGAGCAGTTCTTC.

The rearrangement joins TRBV11-3 to TRBJ2-1; 10 bases match TRBD2. The CDR3 is 15 amino acids. Trimming at V came to 5 bases and at J to 2 bases, leaving 3 bases not matched to a gene. The germline gives CDR1 SGHNT, CDR2 YENEEA. CDR3: CASSNLAGAYNEQFF. The CDR3 DNA reads as TGTGCCAGCAGCAACCTAGCGGGAGCCTACAATGAGCAGTTCTTC.

The V gene is TRBV20-1, the J gene TRBJ2-1; no firm D call. Germline CDR1 and CDR2: DFQATT and SNEGSKA (reference sequence). V was clipped by 0 bases and J by 4 bases, with 13 bases between them. The CDR3 runs to 15 residues. CDR3 in DNA: TGCAGTGCTAGAGAGGGTCCAAGGAGATACAATGAGCAGTTCTTC. It is translated as CSAREGPRRYNEQFF.

This clonotype was seen more than once but under ten times. The chain recombines TRBV7-8 with TRBJ1-1; D remains unclear. The CDR3 consists of 13 residues. The germline CDR1 and CDR2 sequences are SGHVS and FQNEAQ. The ends were cut back, 6 bases at V and 1 base at J, with 9 bases in the middle. In DNA, the CDR3 is TGTGCCAGCAGTCGGGGAGGGAACACTGAAGCTTTCTTT. It specifies CASSRGGNTEAFF.

This rearrangement joins TRBV7-9 to TRBJ2-7, with D possibly matching TRBD2 (5 bases). V was shortened by 5 bases and J by 4 bases, with 15 bases between the two germline ends. Germline V gives CDR1 SEHNR, CDR2 FQNEAQ (reference sequence). This CDR3 region has 14 residues. The CDR3 region is CASSPAGLAYEQYF. The CDR3 nucleotides read TGTGCCAGCAGCCCCGCGGGTCTAGCTTACGAGCAGTACTTC.

This clonotype was observed a few times. CDR3 sequence: CSAQPGASGEQFF. The CDR3 DNA follows: TGCAGTGCCCAGCCGGGTGCTAGCGGTGAGCAGTTCTTC. The rearrangement uses TRBV20-1 and TRBJ2-1; TRBD2 aligns across 7 bases. This CDR3 has 13 residues. Trimming removed 6 bases from V and 9 bases from J; junction bases left unmatched: 11. Germline CDR1 and CDR2: DFQATT and SNEGSKA (reference sequence).

This clonotype was seen only a few times. The chain couples TRBV20-1 to TRBJ2-7, with no clear D. CDR1 and CDR2 (germline): DFQATT, SNEGSKA (reference sequence). The CDR3 length is 10 residues. V was shortened by 6 bases and J by 0 bases, with 3 bases between the two germline ends. CDR3: CSAHSYEQYF. The CDR3 nucleotides are TGCAGTGCCCACTCCTACGAGCAGTACTTC.

The J gene is TRBJ2-7, the V gene TRBV29-1; 8 bases line up with TRBD1. The germline V gene has CDR1 SQVTM and CDR2 ANQGSEA. CDR3 length: 12 amino acids. Trimming took 4 bases from V and 5 from J; bases not matched to a gene: 4. In nucleotides, the CDR3 is TGCAGCGTTGGGACAGGGACCAACGAGCAGTACTTC. Its protein is CSVGTGTNEQYF.